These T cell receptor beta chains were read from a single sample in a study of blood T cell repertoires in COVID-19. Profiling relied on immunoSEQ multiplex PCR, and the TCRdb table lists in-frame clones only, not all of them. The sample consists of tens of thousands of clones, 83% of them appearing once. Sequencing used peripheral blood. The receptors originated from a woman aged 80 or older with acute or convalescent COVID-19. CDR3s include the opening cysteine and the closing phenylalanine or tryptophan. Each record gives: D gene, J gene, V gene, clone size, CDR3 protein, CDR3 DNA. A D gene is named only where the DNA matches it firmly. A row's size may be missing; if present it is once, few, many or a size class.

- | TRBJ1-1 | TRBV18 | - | CASSPGGRVTEAFF | TGTGCCAGCTCACCAGGGGGGAGGGTCACTGAAGCTTTCTTT
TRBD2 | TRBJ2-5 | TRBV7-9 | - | CASSFSGTEVAQYF | TGTGCCAGCAGCTTTAGCGGGACCGAGGTGGCCCAGTACTTC
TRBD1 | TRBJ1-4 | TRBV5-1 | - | CASSLQPGQGLFF | TGCGCCAGCAGCCTGCAGCCGGGACAGGGATTGTTTTTT
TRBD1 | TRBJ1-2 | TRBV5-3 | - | CARSKGQVNYGYTF | TGTGCCAGAAGCAAGGGACAGGTTAACTATGGCTACACCTTC
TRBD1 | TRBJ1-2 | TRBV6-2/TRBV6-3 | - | CASSPEDRYYGYTF | TGTGCCAGCAGTCCCGAGGACAGGTACTATGGCTACACCTTC
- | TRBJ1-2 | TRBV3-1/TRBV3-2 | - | CASSQMANGYTF | TGTGCCAGCAGCCAGATGGCCAATGGCTACACCTTC
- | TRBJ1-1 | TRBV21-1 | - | CASSKEGRKNTEAFF | TGTGCCAGCAGCAAAGAAGGCAGGAAGAACACTGAAGCTTTCTTT
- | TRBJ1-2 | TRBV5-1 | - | CASSFEGAYGYTF | TGCGCCAGCAGCTTTGAAGGGGCCTATGGCTACACCTTC
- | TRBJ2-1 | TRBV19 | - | CASRRSSRRAEQFF | TGTGCCAGTAGGCGGTCCTCTAGAAGAGCGGAGCAGTTCTTC
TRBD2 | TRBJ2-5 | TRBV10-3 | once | CAIGSSGETQYF | TGTGCCATCGGTAGTAGCGGGGAGACCCAGTACTTC
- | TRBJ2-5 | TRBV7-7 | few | CASSSGHVEGETQYF | TGTGCTAGCAGCTCGGGACACGTGGAAGGCGAGACCCAGTACTTC
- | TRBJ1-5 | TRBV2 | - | CASRGGDSNQPQHF | TGTGCCAGCAGGGGAGGGGATAGCAATCAGCCCCAGCATTTT
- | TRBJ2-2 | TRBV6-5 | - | CASRFGENTGELFF | TGTGCCAGCAGGTTCGGGGAGAACACCGGGGAGCTGTTTTTT
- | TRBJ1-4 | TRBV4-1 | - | CASSQDVEAATTNEKLFF | TGCGCCAGCAGCCAAGATGTGGAGGCTGCCACAACTAATGAAAAACTGTTTTTT
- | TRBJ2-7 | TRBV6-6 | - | CASSYDSSYEQYF | TGTGCCAGCAGTTACGACAGCTCCTACGAGCAGTACTTC
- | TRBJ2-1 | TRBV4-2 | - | CASSHLKRSAYNEQFF | TGTGCCAGCAGCCACTTAAAGCGGAGCGCGTACAATGAGCAGTTCTTC
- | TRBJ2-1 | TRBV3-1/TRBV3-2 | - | CASSQEIPGLGRNEQFF | TGTGCCAGCAGCCAAGAAATTCCGGGACTGGGACGAAATGAGCAGTTCTTC
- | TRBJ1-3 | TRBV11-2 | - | CASSLGSAGNTIYF | TGTGCCAGCAGCTTAGGCTCGGCTGGAAACACCATATATTTT
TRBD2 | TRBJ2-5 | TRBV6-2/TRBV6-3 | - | CASSTGTSGSWWYF | TGTGCCAGCAGCACCGGGACTAGCGGGTCCTGGTGGTACTTC
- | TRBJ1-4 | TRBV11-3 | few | CASSQMWGRRKLFF | TGTGCCAGCAGCCAAATGTGGGGGCGTCGAAAACTGTTTTTT
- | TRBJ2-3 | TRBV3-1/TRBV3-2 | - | CASSQDNRKSTDTQYF | TGTGCCAGCAGCCAAGATAACAGAAAGAGCACAGATACGCAGTATTTT
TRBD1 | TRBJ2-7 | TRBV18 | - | CASSSGQGTYEQYF | TGTGCCAGCTCATCGGGACAGGGAACCTACGAGCAGTACTTC
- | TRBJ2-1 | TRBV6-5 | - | CASSYSKGTAWDEQFF | TGTGCCAGCAGTTACTCGAAAGGGACTGCGTGGGATGAGCAGTTCTTC
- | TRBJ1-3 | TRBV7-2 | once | CASSYNSGNTIYF | TGTGCCAGCAGCTACAACTCTGGAAACACCATATATTTT
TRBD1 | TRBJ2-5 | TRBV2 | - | CASSDRGKETQYF | TGTGCCAGCAGCGACAGGGGGAAAGAGACCCAGTACTTC
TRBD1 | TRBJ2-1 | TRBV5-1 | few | CASSSPGTGYQFF | TGCGCCAGCAGCTCACCCGGGACAGGGTATCAGTTCTTC
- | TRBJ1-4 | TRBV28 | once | CASTTHPTNEKLFF | TGTGCCAGCACCACTCATCCAACTAATGAAAAACTGTTTTTT
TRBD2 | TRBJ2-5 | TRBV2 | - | CASSRTSGEETQYF | TGTGCCAGCAGTAGGACTAGCGGCGAAGAGACCCAGTACTTC
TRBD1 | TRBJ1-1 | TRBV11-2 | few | CASSRVRDSPEAFF | TGTGCCAGCAGTAGAGTCCGGGACAGCCCTGAAGCTTTCTTT
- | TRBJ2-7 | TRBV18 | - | CASSAASYEQYF | TGTGCCAGCTCGGCCGCCTCATACGAGCAGTACTTC
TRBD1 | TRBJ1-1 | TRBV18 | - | CASSPTGGSEAFF | TGTGCCAGCTCACCCACAGGGGGCTCTGAAGCTTTCTTT
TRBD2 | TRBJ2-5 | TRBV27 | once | CASSLSTGTRYQETQYF | TGTGCCAGCAGTTTATCGACCGGGACTAGATACCAAGAGACCCAGTACTTC
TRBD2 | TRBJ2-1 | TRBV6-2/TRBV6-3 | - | CASSYSSAGEFF | TGTGCCAGCAGTTACTCGTCAGCGGGAGAGTTCTTC
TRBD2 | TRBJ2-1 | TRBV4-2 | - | CASSRSPGLAGGVADNEQFF | TGTGCCAGCAGCCGCTCCCCGGGACTAGCGGGAGGGGTGGCAGACAATGAGCAGTTCTTC
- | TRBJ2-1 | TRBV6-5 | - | CASSYRSPIHEQFF | TGTGCCAGCAGTTACCGGTCCCCTATCCATGAGCAGTTCTTC
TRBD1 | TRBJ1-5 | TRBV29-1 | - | CSAGTGRYQPQHF | TGCAGCGCGGGGACAGGTCGCTATCAGCCCCAGCATTTT
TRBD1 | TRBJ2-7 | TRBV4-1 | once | CASSPSTGTGPHEQYF | TGCGCCAGCAGCCCAAGCACCGGGACAGGGCCCCACGAGCAGTACTTC
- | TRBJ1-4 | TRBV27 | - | CASSSTDRLEKLFF | TGTGCCAGCAGTTCCACGGACAGATTGGAAAAACTGTTTTTT
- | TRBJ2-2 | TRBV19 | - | CASSGLAANTGELFF | TGTGCCAGTAGTGGATTAGCGGCGAACACCGGGGAGCTGTTTTTT
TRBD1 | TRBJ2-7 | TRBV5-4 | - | CASSRQGTSYEQYF | TGTGCCAGCAGCCGACAGGGGACCTCCTACGAGCAGTACTTC
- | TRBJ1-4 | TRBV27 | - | CASSLAIRGKLFF | TGTGCCAGCAGTTTGGCCATAAGGGGAAAACTGTTTTTT
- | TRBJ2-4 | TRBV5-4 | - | CASSLGGVGKNIQYF | TGTGCCAGCAGCTTGGGGGGAGTGGGCAAAAACATTCAGTACTTC
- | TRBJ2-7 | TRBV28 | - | CASSFASFYEQYF | TGTGCCAGCAGTTTTGCTAGCTTCTACGAGCAGTACTTC
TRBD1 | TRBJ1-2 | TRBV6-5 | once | CASRTGTGEGGYTF | TGTGCCAGCAGGACCGGGACAGGGGAGGGTGGCTACACCTTC
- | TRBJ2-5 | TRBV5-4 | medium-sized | CASSSGGTQETQYF | TGTGCCAGCAGCTCTGGTGGGACTCAAGAGACCCAGTACTTC
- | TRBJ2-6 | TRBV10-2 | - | CASRDPTVPDSGANVLTF | TGCGCCAGCAGAGACCCAACAGTGCCCGACTCTGGGGCCAACGTCCTGACTTTC
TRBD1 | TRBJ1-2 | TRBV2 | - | CASRSGTGNYGYTF | TGTGCCAGCAGATCAGGGACAGGGAACTATGGCTACACCTTC
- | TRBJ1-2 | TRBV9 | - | CASSKGGHLTGGYTF | TGTGCCAGCAGCAAAGGGGGACACCTGACGGGGGGCTACACCTTC